This TCR beta chain was identified in a study of T cells in Graves' hyperthyroidism and ophthalmopathy. TCR beta CDR3 region amplification was performed from RNA transcripts. The study used the HTBI primer set for a first-round RT-PCR of the TCR CDR3. TCRdb reanalysed the multiplex PCR reads using MiXCR and keeps one entry per CDR3 protein. The sample holds about 92,000 distinct CDR3 sequences; around 50% are singletons and the top ten take 25% to 30%. Germline V gives CDR1 LNHDA, CDR2 SQIVND (reference sequence). The V end lost 2 bases, the J end lost 1 base, and 8 bases lay between the germline ends. The CDR3 covers 14 residues. This clonotype has a count of ten or more.

The sample taken for sequencing was blood. This receptor was taken from a woman aged 40 to 49 with Graves' hyperthyroidism. The gene calls are TRBV19 and TRBJ1-1; no firm D call. CDR3 in amino acids: CASSIYGPNTEAFF. CDR3 coding DNA: TGTGCCAGTAGTATATACGGACCGAACACTGAAGCTTTCTTT.